The clone carrying this T cell receptor (beta chain) has more than one count but fewer than ten. These data originate in a study of T-cell memory formation after mild COVID-19. It was 5'RACE with constant-segment primers that produced the TCR alpha and TCR beta cDNA libraries, which carried sample barcodes and UMIs. Each CDR3 protein is one row after TCRdb ran MiXCR on the 5' RACE reads. The sample yields 550,000 to 650,000 distinct CDR3 sequences, roughly a sixth seen once. CDR1 is LGHDT, CDR2 YNNKEL, per germline (reference sequence). After removal of 1 base from V and 8 bases from J, the junction contained 5 bases not matched to a gene. This CDR3 contains 14 residues.

The chain is built from TRBV3-1 and TRBJ1-1, with 9 bases identical to TRBD1. Sequencing was carried out using PBMCs or a T cell subset sorted from them (not recorded which). The TCR comes from an adult woman who had mild COVID-19 (a few samples of this study predate the infection). Cell type and time point are not known. The CDR3 DNA reads TGTGCCAGCAGCCAAGTGGCGGGACAGGGCGAAGCTTTCTTT. The encoded protein is CASSQVAGQGEAFF.